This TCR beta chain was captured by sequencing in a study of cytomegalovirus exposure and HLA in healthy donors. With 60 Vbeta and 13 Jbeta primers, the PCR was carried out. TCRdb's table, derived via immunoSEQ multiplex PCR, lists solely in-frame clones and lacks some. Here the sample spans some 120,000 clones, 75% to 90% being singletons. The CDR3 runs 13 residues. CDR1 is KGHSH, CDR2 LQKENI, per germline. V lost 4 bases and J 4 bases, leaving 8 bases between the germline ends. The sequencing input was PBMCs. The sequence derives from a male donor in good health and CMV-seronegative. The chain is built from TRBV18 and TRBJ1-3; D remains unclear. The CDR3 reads CASSHREGNTIYF. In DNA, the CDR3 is TGTGCCAGCTCACACCGGGAGGGAAACACCATATATTTT.